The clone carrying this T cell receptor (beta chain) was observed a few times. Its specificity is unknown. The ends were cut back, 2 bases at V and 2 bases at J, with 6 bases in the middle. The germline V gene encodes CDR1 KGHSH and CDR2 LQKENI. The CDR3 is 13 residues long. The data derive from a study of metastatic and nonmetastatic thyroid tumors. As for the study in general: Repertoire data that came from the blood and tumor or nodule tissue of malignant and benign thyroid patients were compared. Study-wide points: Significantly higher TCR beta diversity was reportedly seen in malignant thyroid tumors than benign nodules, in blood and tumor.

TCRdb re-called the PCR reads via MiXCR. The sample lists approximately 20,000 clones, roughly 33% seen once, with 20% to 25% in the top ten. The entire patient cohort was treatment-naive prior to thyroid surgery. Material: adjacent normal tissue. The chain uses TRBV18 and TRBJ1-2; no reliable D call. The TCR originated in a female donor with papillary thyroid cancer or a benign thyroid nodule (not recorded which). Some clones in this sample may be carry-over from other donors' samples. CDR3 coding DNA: TGTGCCAGCTCACCAGGAGGAAACTATGGCTACACCTTC. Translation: CASSPGGNYGYTF. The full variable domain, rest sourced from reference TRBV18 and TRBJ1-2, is NAGVMQNPRHLVRRRGQEARLRCSPMKGHSHVYWYRQLPEEGLKFMVYLQKENIIDESGMPKERFSAEFPKEGPSILRIQQVVRGDSAAYFCASSPGGNYGYTFGSGTRLTVV.